The TCR beta chain under discussion was sequenced for a study of cytomegalovirus exposure and HLA in healthy donors. V was trimmed by 4 bases and J by 3 bases, leaving 12 bases between them. The CDR3 totals 14 residues. Germline V lookup: CDR1 SGHTA, CDR2 FQGNSA. Vbeta (60) and Jbeta (13) primers were used in the PCR. Assay: immunoSEQ multiplex PCR; the TCRdb copy retains only in-frame clones and omits some. This sample's table reports about 160,000 clones. The chain joins TRBV7-2 to TRBJ1-2, with a possible D match to TRBD1 (5 bases). The sequenced sample consisted of PBMCs. The clonotype originates from an older woman in good health and CMV-seronegative. CDR3 in amino acids: CASSSRRGHYGYTF. CDR3 nucleotide sequence: TGTGCCAGCAGCTCCCGGAGGGGTCACTATGGCTACACCTTC.